This T cell receptor beta chain was observed in a study of blood T cell repertoires in COVID-19 (dated by TCRdb to 2020 to 2021). Study-wide context: Samples from collaborators originated in the United States, Italy and Spain and spanned both the acute and convalescent phases of COVID-19. The sample metadata nearly always contained a de-identified subject ID, COVID-19 status, age in years and sex. Samples came from the ongoing ImmuneRACE study (first 160 participants) plus 1,254 subjects from 6 global collaborators. The dataset comprised deeply sampled blood TCRbeta repertoires from subjects exposed to, actively infected with, or recovered from COVID-19. The prospective study material was composed of cDNA or gDNA derived from T cells, B-cell-depleted T cells, or PBMCs. The repertoires were made available in a free public database intended to serve as a resource for research on the immune response to SARS-CoV-2. Where HLA class I and class II types were available, the types were taken from metadata supplied by the sample provider, not from assay-based typing. Overall study outcomes, separate from this receptor: Clinical and demographic metadata were provided uncurated, with the amount varying by source and participant.

One collaborating source in Seattle enrolled patients during active infection and followed them longitudinally through the course of disease. Whole blood was collected in K2EDTA tubes by collaborating institutions according to the institutions' own protocols. Collaborator samples were shipped for TCRbeta analysis as frozen whole blood, isolated PBMCs, or DNA extracted from either sample type. V and J are truncated by 0 bases and 6 bases respectively, leaving an intervening sequence of 4 bases. The CDR3, from cysteine to phenylalanine, totals 12 residues. The only DNA kept is the CDR3, 36 bases in frame from the first base. Based on the germline V gene (reference sequence), the CDR1 and CDR2 sequences are LNHNV and YYDKDF. TCRbeta CDR3 regions were amplified from genomic DNA by means of the immunoSEQ Assay, a bias-controlled multiplex PCR. Under the source paper's analysis protocol: The number of nucleated cells in each sample was estimated from the amplification of reference gene primers within the assay. To quantify the absolute abundance of each unique TCRbeta CDR3 rearrangement, sequence reads were collapsed and filtered. For each sample, productive Simpson clonality was calculated by taking the square root of Simpson's diversity index across productive rearrangements. This immuneACCESS table, as held by TCRdb, lists in-frame sequences with V and J called but not all clones. Of the missing ones, under half trace to an unresolved V gene in checked studies; the others have no known cause. That table furnishes V, J and clone size, whereas the DNA furnished D and trimming. The sample table records some 80,000 clones; roughly nine tenths of these occur just once. Of the sample, roughly 2.6% falls within the top ten clones.

Note on this clone: What antigen it recognizes has not been identified. Per-base qualities were not stored, and no clone one base away is much larger.

This receptor was taken from a man in his fifties or sixties with COVID-19, enrolled during active disease. Sequenced material: peripheral blood. The chain is encoded by TRBV15 joined to TRBJ2-3, with the D segment identity uncertain. The CDR3 amino acid sequence is: CATSRDGDTQYF. DNA sequence: TGTGCCACCAGCAGAGACGGGGATACGCAGTATTTT.